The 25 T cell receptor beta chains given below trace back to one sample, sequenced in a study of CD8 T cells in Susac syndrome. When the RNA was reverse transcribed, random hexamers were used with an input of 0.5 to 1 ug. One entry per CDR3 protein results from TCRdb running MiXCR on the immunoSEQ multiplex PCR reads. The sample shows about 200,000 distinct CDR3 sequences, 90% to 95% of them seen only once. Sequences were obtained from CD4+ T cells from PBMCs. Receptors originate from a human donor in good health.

CDR3 in amino acids: CASSLLTSPLHF. The DNA of the CDR3 is TGTGCCAGCAGCCTATTAACTTCACCCCTCCACTTT. This rearrangement joins TRBV7-9 to TRBJ1-6; D gene ambiguous. The length of the CDR3 is 12 residues. The V end was cut by 5 bases, the J end by 9 bases, with 8 bases between. The germline V gene has CDR1 SEHNR and CDR2 FQNEAQ (reference sequence).

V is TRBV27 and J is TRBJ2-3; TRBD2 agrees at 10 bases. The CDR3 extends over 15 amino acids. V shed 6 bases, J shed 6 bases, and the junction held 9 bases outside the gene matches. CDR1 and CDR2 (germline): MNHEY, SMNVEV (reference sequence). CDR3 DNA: TGTGCCAGCAGAAGGAGGAGCGGGGGGGCTGATACGCAGTATTTT. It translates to CASRRRSGGADTQYF.

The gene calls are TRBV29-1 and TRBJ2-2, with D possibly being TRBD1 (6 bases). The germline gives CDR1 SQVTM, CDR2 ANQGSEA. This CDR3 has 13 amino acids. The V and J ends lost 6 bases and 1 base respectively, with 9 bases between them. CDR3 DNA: TGCAGCGTCAGGGGCCTGAACACCGGGGAGCTGTTTTTT. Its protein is CSVRGLNTGELFF.

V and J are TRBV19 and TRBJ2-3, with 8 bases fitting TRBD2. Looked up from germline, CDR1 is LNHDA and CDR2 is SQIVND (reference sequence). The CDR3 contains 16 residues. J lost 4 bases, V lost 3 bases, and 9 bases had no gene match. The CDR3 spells CASSISGTTISDTQYF. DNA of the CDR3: TGTGCCAGTAGTATTAGCGGGACTACAATTTCAGATACGCAGTATTTT.

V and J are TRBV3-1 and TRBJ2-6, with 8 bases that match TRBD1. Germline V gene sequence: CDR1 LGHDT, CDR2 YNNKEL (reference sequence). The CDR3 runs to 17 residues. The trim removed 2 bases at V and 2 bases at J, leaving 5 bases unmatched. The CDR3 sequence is CASSQFTDRAGANVLTF. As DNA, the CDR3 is TGTGCCAGCAGCCAATTCACGGACAGGGCTGGGGCCAACGTCCTGACTTTC. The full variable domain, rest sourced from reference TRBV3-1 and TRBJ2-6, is DTAVSQTPKYLVTQMGNDKSIKCEQNLGHDTMYWYKQDSKKFLKIMFSYNNKELIINETVPNRFSPKSPDKAHLNLHINSLELGDSAVYFCASSQFTDRAGANVLTFGAGSRLTVL.

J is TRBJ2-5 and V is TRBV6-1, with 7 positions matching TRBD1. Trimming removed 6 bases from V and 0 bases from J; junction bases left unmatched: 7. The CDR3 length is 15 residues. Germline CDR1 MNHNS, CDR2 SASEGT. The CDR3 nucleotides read TGTGCCAGCAGGGACAGGAGTAGGAACCAAGAGACCCAGTACTTC. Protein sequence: CASRDRSRNQETQYF.

The CDR3 loop is CATSRDWGALGYTF. The CDR3 DNA sequence: TGTGCCACCAGCAGAGATTGGGGGGCGCTTGGCTACACCTTC. The gene calls are TRBV15 and TRBJ1-2; tentative D call: TRBD1 (6 bases). CDR1 LNHNV and CDR2 YYDKDF come from the germline V gene (reference sequence). CDR3 length: 14 residues. V lost 0 bases and J lost 7, with 12 bases in between. Full variable domain (outside the CDR3, taken from reference TRBV15 and TRBJ1-2): DAMVIQNPRYQVTQFGKPVTLSCSQTLNHNVMYWYQQKSSQAPKLLFHYYDKDFNNEADTPDNFQSRRPNTSFCFLDIRSPGLGDTAMYLCATSRDWGALGYTFGSGTRLTVV.

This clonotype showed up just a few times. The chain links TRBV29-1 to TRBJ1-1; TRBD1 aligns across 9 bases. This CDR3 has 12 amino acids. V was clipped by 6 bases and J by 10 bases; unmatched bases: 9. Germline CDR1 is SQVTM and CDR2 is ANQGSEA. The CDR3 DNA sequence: TGCAGCGTCTCTCGGACAGGGGTGGGAGCTTTCTTT. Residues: CSVSRTGVGAFF.

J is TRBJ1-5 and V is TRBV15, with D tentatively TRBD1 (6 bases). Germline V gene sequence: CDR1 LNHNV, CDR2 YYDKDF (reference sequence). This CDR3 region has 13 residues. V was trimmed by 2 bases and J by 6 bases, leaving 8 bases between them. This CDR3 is CATSRQGSQPQHF. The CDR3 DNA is TGTGCCACCAGCAGACAGGGGAGTCAGCCCCAGCATTTT.

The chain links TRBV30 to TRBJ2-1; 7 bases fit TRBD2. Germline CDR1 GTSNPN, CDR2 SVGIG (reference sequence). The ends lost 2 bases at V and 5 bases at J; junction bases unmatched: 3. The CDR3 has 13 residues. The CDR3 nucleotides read TGTGCCTGGAGTCGGGGAGGGGACAATGAGCAGTTCTTC. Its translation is CAWSRGGDNEQFF.

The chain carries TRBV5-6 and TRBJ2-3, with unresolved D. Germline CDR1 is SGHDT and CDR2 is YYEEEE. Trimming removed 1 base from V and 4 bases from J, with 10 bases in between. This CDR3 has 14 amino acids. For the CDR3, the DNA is TGTGCCAGCAGCTTGAACCTCTTGCCAGATACGCAGTATTTT. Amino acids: CASSLNLLPDTQYF.

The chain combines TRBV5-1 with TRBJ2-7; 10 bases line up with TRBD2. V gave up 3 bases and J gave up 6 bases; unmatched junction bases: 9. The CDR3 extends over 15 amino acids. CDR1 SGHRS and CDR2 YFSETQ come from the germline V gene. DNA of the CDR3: TGCGCCAGCAGCTCCGGGGGGACTAGCGCGATCGAGCAGTACTTC. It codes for CASSSGGTSAIEQYF.

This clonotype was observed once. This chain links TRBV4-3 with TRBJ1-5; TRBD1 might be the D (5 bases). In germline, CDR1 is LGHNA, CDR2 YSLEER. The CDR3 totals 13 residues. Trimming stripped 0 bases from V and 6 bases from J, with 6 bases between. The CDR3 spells CASSQDGTQPQHF. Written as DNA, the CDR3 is TGCGCCAGCAGCCAAGACGGGACTCAGCCCCAGCATTTT.

This chain's CDR3 is CSVPGGGSSHEQFF. For the CDR3, the DNA is TGCAGCGTCCCCGGGGGCGGGAGTAGCCATGAGCAGTTCTTC. The rearrangement joins TRBV29-1 to TRBJ2-1; possible D gene TRBD2, 7 bases. CDR1 is SQVTM and CDR2 is ANQGSEA in the germline V gene. V shed 6 bases and J shed 8 bases, with 20 bases lying between them. The CDR3 has 14 amino acids.

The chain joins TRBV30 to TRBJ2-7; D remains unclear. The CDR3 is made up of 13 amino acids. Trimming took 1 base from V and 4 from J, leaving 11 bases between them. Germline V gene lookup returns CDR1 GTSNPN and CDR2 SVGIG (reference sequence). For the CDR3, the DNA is TGTGCCTGGAGTGACGACTCGACATACGAGCAGTACGTC. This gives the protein CAWSDDSTYEQYV.

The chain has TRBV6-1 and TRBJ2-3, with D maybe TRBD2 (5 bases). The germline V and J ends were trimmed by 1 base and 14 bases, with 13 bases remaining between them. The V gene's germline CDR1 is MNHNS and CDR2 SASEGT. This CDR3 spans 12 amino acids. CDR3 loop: CASSEGGTTTYF. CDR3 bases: TGTGCCAGCAGTGAAGGGGGTACGACTACGTATTTT.

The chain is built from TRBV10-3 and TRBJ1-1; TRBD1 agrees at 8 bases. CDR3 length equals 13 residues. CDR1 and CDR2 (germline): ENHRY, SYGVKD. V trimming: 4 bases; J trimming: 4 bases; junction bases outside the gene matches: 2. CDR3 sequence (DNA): TGTGCCATCAGTGGGGACAGGCGCACTGAAGCTTTCTTT. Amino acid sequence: CAISGDRRTEAFF.

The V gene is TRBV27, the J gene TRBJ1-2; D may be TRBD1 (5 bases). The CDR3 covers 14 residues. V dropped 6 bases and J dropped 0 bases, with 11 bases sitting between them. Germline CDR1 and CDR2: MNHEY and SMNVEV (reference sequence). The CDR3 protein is CASRGATANYGYTF. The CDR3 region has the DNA TGTGCCAGCAGGGGTGCGACAGCTAACTATGGCTACACCTTC.

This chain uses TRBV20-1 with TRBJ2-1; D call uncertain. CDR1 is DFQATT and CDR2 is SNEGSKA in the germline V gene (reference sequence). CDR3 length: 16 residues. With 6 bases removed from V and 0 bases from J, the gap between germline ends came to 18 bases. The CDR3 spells CSATPIMGSSYNEQFF. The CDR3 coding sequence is TGCAGTGCCACCCCGATAATGGGTAGCTCCTACAATGAGCAGTTCTTC.

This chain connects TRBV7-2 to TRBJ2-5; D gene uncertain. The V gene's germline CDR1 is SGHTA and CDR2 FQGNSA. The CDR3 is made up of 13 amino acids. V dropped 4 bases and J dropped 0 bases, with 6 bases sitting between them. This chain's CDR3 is CASSSSYQETQYF. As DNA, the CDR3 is TGTGCCAGCAGCTCCTCGTACCAAGAGACCCAGTACTTC.

The chain's CDR3 is CSGRDRYQETQYF. Here the CDR3 DNA reads TGCAGCGGACGGGACAGGTACCAAGAGACCCAGTACTTC. The rearrangement links TRBV29-1 to TRBJ2-5; 8 bases fit TRBD1. The V segment lost 7 bases and the J segment 0 bases; nucleotides outside the gene matches: 4. The CDR3 runs 13 residues. The germline gives CDR1 SQVTM, CDR2 ANQGSEA.

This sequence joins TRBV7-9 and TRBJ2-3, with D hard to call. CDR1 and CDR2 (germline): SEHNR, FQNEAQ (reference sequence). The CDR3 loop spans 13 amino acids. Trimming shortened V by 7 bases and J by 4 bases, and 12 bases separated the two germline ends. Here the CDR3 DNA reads TGTGCCAGCACCGAGGCTGGCGCAGATACGCAGTATTTT. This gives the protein CASTEAGADTQYF.

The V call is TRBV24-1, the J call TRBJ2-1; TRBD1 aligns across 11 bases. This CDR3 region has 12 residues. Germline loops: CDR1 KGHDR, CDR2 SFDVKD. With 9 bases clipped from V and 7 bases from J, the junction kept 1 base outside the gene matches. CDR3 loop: CATGTGGNEQFF. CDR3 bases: TGTGCCACCGGGACAGGGGGAAATGAGCAGTTCTTC.

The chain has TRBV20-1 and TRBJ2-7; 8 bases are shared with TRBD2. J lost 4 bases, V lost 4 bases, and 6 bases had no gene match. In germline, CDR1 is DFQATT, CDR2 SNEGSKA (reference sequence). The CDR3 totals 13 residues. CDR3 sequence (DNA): TGCAGTGCTAAGGAAGCTAGCGGGTACGAGCAGTACGTC. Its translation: CSAKEASGYEQYV.

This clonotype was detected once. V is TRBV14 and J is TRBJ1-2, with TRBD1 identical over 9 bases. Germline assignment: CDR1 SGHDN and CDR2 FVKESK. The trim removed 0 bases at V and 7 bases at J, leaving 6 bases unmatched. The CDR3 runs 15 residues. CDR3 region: CASSQEQGAFGGYTF. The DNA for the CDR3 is TGTGCCAGCAGCCAAGAACAGGGGGCTTTCGGTGGCTACACCTTC.